The 11 T cell receptor beta chains listed next were all sequenced from one sample in a study of blood T cell repertoires in COVID-19. The data were produced by immunoSEQ multiplex PCR, yet TCRdb's version contains in-frame clones alone and is incomplete. The table has about 170,000 clones, approximately 87% seen once. The sample was peripheral blood. These receptors were obtained from a woman aged 60-75 years with COVID-19, enrolled during active disease.

This clone was counted a few times. This chain joins TRBV30 and TRBJ1-5; the match to TRBD1 covers 9 bases. Germline lookup yields CDR1 GTSNPN and CDR2 SVGIG (reference sequence). The CDR3 spans 15 residues. V gave up 2 bases and J gave up 4 bases; unmatched junction bases: 6. The CDR3: CAWSPGQGFNQPQHF. DNA of the CDR3: TGTGCCTGGAGTCCGGGACAGGGATTTAATCAGCCCCAGCATTTT.

This rearrangement joins TRBV3-1 (or the pseudogene TRBV3-2) to TRBJ1-1, with unresolved D. Trimming pared 1 base from V and 10 bases from J, leaving 19 bases between. CDR3 size: 15 residues. Germline V gene data show CDR1 as LGHDT and CDR2 as YNNKEL (reference sequence). The DNA for the CDR3 is TGTGCCAGCAGCCAAGTTTCACGTTCTCCAGGTGGAGCTTTCTTT. It yields the protein CASSQVSRSPGGAFF.

The CDR3 DNA sequence: TGTGCCAGCAGTTTCAAGCTAGCGGGAGAGCAGTACTTC. Its translation: CASSFKLAGEQYF. The chain recombines TRBV12-3 or TRBV12-4 with TRBJ2-7; 9 nucleotides line up with TRBD2. The CDR3 runs 13 residues. With 3 bases clipped from V and 7 bases from J, the junction kept 4 bases outside the gene matches.

The chain is built from TRBV6-5 and TRBJ2-7, with 7 bases that match TRBD1. The ends lost 7 bases at V and 0 bases at J; junction bases unmatched: 6. Germline CDR1 is MNHEY and CDR2 is SVGAGI. The CDR3 extends over 14 amino acids. The CDR3 DNA follows: TGTGCCAGCACTCCGACAGGGAGCTCCTACGAGCAGTACTTC. Amino acid sequence: CASTPTGSSYEQYF.

The chain has TRBV28 and TRBJ1-6; TRBD1 agrees at 7 bases. The CDR3 covers 15 residues. The junction had 5 bases not matched to a gene; V was cut back by 5 bases and J by 4 bases. The germline gives CDR1 MDHEN, CDR2 SYDVKM. This chain's CDR3 is CASSTRTGYNSPLHF. Here the CDR3 DNA reads TGTGCCAGCAGTACTCGGACAGGTTATAATTCACCCCTCCACTTT.

For the CDR3, the DNA is TGCGCCAGCAGCCAACCTTTTGAGCCCCAGCATTTT. Translation: CASSQPFEPQHF. The chain has TRBV4-1 and TRBJ1-5; the D is unclear. In germline, CDR1 is MGHRA, CDR2 YSYEKL. Trimming shortened V by 2 bases and J by 8 bases, and 7 bases separated the two germline ends. This CDR3 has 12 amino acids.

J is TRBJ2-5 and V is TRBV10-2; the match to TRBD2 covers 9 bases. With V trimmed by 3 bases and J by 4 bases, 9 bases remained unmatched. Germline-derived CDR1 and CDR2 are WSHSY and SAAADI. The CDR3 runs to 16 residues. The CDR3 DNA reads as TGCGCCAGCAGTGAAGGGCAGAGCGGGAGGATAGAGACCCAGTACTTC. Its protein product is CASSEGQSGRIETQYF.

The rearrangement uses TRBV24-1 and TRBJ1-5, with D possibly being TRBD1 (5 bases). The CDR3 is made up of 13 amino acids. Germline values: CDR1 KGHDR, CDR2 SFDVKD. Trimming left V 6 bases short and J 7 bases short, with 12 bases between. The CDR3: CATSRQPGQPQHF. The CDR3 DNA is TGTGCCACCAGTCGGCAGCCAGGGCAGCCCCAGCATTTT.

This chain joins TRBV13 and TRBJ1-1, with 11 bases that match TRBD1. The V and J ends lost 10 bases and 0 bases, in that order; junction bases with no gene match: 10. This CDR3 spans 16 amino acids. Germline V gives CDR1 PRHDT, CDR2 FYEKMQ (reference sequence). The CDR3 DNA is TGTGCCACCTGGACAGGGGGCCGTTATATGAACACTGAAGCTTTCTTT. Its translation: CATWTGGRYMNTEAFF.

This clone was counted only a few times. The chain is built from TRBV6-2 or TRBV6-3 and TRBJ1-1, with D tentatively TRBD1 (6 bases). Trimming took off 5 bases at V and 2 bases at J, with 18 bases between the two ends. The CDR3 extends over 16 amino acids. The germline gives CDR1 MNHEY, CDR2 SVGEGT. The CDR3 bases are TGTGCCAGCAGTCGGGACACAACGAGCTATAACACTGAAGCTTTCTTT. Amino acids: CASSRDTTSYNTEAFF.

The chain recombines TRBV19 with TRBJ1-5; D unclear. Germline V gives CDR1 LNHDA, CDR2 SQIVND (reference sequence). Trimming left V 5 bases short and J 8 bases short, with 19 bases between. This CDR3 region has 15 residues. The CDR3 sequence is CASSVRRVDGEPQHF. DNA for the CDR3: TGTGCCAGTAGTGTACGACGGGTTGACGGGGAGCCCCAGCATTTT.